These 15 T cell receptor beta chains originate from one sample sequenced in a study of blood T cell repertoires in COVID-19 (dated by TCRdb to 2019 to 2021). The library was generated by the immunoSEQ multiplex PCR assay. Here the immuneACCESS table is served through TCRdb, limited to in-frame sequences with V and J called. Missing clones are a known gap in these copies; in checked studies unresolved V genes cover under half, and the rest lacks a known reason. The sample table holds some 82,000 clones, of which over 70% were seen once. The ten biggest clones cover over 35% of the sample. The sequencing sample was made of peripheral blood. These receptors originate from an elderly man with active or convalescent COVID-19.

V usage is TRBV7-9 and J usage is TRBJ2-3; no clear D gene. The germline gives CDR1 SEHNR, CDR2 FQNEAQ (reference sequence). Trimming shortened V by 2 bases and J by 0 bases, and 9 bases separated the two germline ends. CDR3 length: 15 amino acids. The CDR3 DNA follows: TGTGCCAGCAGCTTAAGTTTGACTAGCACAGATACGCAGTATTTT. It codes for CASSLSLTSTDTQYF.

This chain uses TRBV7-9 with TRBJ2-7, with D possibly being TRBD2 (5 bases). The V gene's germline CDR1 is SEHNR and CDR2 FQNEAQ (reference sequence). With 2 bases removed from V and 5 bases from J, the gap between germline ends came to 13 bases. There are 14 residues in the CDR3. The CDR3 sequence: CASSLPLSAHEQYF. The CDR3 nucleotides are TGTGCCAGCAGCTTACCCCTTAGCGCCCACGAGCAGTACTTC.

The J gene is TRBJ2-1, the V gene TRBV18; 9 bases fit TRBD1. With 3 bases clipped from V and 9 bases from J, the junction kept 3 bases outside the gene matches. The CDR3 has 13 amino acids. Germline lookup yields CDR1 KGHSH and CDR2 LQKENI. CDR3 nucleotides: TGTGCCAGCTCACCGGACAGGGGAATTGAGCAGTTCTTC. This translates into CASSPDRGIEQFF.

This chain joins TRBV25-1 and TRBJ2-7; D not certain. This CDR3 contains 13 residues. V was shortened by 1 base and J by 3 bases, with 7 bases between the two germline ends. Germline V gene sequence: CDR1 MGHDK, CDR2 SYGVNS. Written as DNA, the CDR3 is TGTGCCAGCAGTGAATCCCCCGGCTACGAGCAGTACTTC. It is translated as CASSESPGYEQYF.

A few counts support this clone. The genes are TRBV19 and TRBJ2-7, with D possibly being TRBD2 (5 bases). The length of the CDR3 is 14 residues. In germline, CDR1 is LNHDA, CDR2 SQIVND (reference sequence). V lost 7 bases and J 3 bases, leaving 16 bases between the germline ends. This CDR3 reads CASTSTRTSYEQYF. CDR3 sequence (DNA): TGTGCCAGTACTTCAACTAGAACCAGCTACGAGCAGTACTTC.

This clone was picked up one time. The rearrangement joins TRBV15 to TRBJ2-7; TRBD1 aligns across 10 bases. With 2 bases clipped from V and 2 bases from J, the junction kept 3 bases outside the gene matches. Per the germline V gene, CDR1 is LNHNV and CDR2 is YYDKDF (reference sequence). The CDR3 totals 15 residues. DNA of the CDR3: TGTGCCACCAGCAGAACGACAGGGGGCACCTACGAGCAGTACTTC. Translating it yields CATSRTTGGTYEQYF. Combining the CDR3 with reference TRBV15 and TRBJ2-7 gives the whole variable domain DAMVIQNPRYQVTQFGKPVTLSCSQTLNHNVMYWYQQKSSQAPKLLFHYYDKDFNNEADTPDNFQSRRPNTSFCFLDIRSPGLGDTAMYLCATSRTTGGTYEQYFGPGTRLTVT.

This clone was observed once. V is TRBV2 and J is TRBJ1-5, with D unresolved. Trimming took off 8 bases at V and 0 bases at J, with 17 bases between the two ends. Germline CDR1 SNHLY, CDR2 FYNNEI. The CDR3 covers 16 residues. The CDR3 is CASRHDTRNSNQPQHF. The DNA for the CDR3 is TGTGCCAGCCGACATGATACAAGGAATAGCAATCAGCCCCAGCATTTT.

The chain links TRBV5-4 to TRBJ1-2; D perhaps matches TRBD1 (6 bases). CDR1 and CDR2 (germline): SGHNT, YYREEE (reference sequence). V lost 3 bases, J lost 1 base, and 16 bases lay in between. This CDR3 contains 16 residues. In DNA, the CDR3 is TGTGCCAGCAGCTCCGGGAGGCAGGGGATTAACTATGGCTACACCTTC. Protein product: CASSSGRQGINYGYTF.

The sample holds a few counts of this clone. V gene TRBV18 combines with J gene TRBJ1-3; possible D gene TRBD1, 6 bases. The germline V and J ends were trimmed by 4 bases and 4 bases, with 26 bases remaining between them. CDR3 length: 19 residues. Germline-derived CDR1 and CDR2 are KGHSH and LQKENI. The CDR3 sequence: CASSRPAAQGFSIGNTIYF. CDR3 coding DNA: TGTGCCAGCTCACGACCCGCCGCACAGGGATTCTCGATAGGAAACACCATATATTTT.

J is TRBJ2-7 and V is TRBV7-2; unclear D gene. The CDR3 is 14 amino acids. Germline V gives CDR1 SGHTA, CDR2 FQGNSA. Trimming removed 4 bases from V and 0 bases from J, with 10 bases in between. The DNA for the CDR3 is TGTGCCAGCAGCTCCCGCGGCCTCTCCTACGAGCAGTACTTC. It yields the protein CASSSRGLSYEQYF.

This rearrangement joins TRBV6-5 to TRBJ1-1; D may be TRBD1 (6 bases). The V end lost 7 bases, the J end lost 5 bases, and 14 bases lay between the germline ends. Germline V lookup: CDR1 MNHEY, CDR2 SVGAGI. The CDR3 covers 13 residues. The CDR3 DNA reads as TGTGCCAGCAAACGAACAGGGAATACTGAAGCTTTCTTT. Amino acids: CASKRTGNTEAFF.

The chain is built from TRBV9 and TRBJ2-1, with a tentative D call TRBD2 (6 bases). Per the germline V gene, CDR1 is SGDLS and CDR2 is YYNGEE. V was cut by 2 bases and J by 3 bases, with 9 bases left in between. CDR3 length: 14 residues. Here the CDR3 DNA reads TGTGCCAGCAGCGTTGGAGCGGGCTACAATGAGCAGTTCTTC. Amino acids: CASSVGAGYNEQFF.

The gene calls are TRBV6-4 and TRBJ1-6; D not certain. Germline V gives CDR1 MRHNA, CDR2 SNTAGT. This CDR3 contains 14 residues. V lost 8 bases to trimming and J lost 5 bases, with 13 bases between them. The CDR3 sequence: CASLGEPHNSPLHF. Here the CDR3 DNA reads TGTGCCAGCCTCGGGGAGCCCCATAATTCACCCCTCCACTTT.

The rearrangement joins TRBV10-3 to TRBJ2-7, with D possibly TRBD2 on 7 matching bases. With 6 bases removed from V and 1 base from J, the gap between germline ends came to 10 bases. This CDR3 has 13 residues. Germline V gives CDR1 ENHRY, CDR2 SYGVKD. CDR3 sequence reads: CAIRGGRSYEQYF. The CDR3 nucleotides read TGTGCCATCAGGGGGGGGCGGTCCTACGAGCAGTACTTC.

The V call is TRBV4-1, the J call TRBJ1-3; D remains ambiguous. The CDR3 spans 17 residues. Trimming pared 0 bases from V and 0 bases from J, leaving 12 bases between. Germline V gene sequence: CDR1 MGHRA, CDR2 YSYEKL. CDR3 residues: CASSQDPGRDSGNTIYF. The CDR3 coding sequence is TGCGCCAGCAGCCAAGATCCAGGAAGAGACTCTGGAAACACCATATATTTT.